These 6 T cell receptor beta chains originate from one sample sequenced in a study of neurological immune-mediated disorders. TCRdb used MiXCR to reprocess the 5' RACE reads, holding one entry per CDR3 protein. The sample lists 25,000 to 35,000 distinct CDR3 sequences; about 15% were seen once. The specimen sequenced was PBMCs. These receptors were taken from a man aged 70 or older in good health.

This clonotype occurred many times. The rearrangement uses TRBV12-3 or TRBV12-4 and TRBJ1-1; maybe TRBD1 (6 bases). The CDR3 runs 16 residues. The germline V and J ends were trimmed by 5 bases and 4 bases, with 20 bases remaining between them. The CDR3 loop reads CASSPSFTGTSTEAFF. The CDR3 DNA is TGTGCCAGCAGTCCGTCTTTTACAGGGACCTCCACTGAAGCTTTCTTT.

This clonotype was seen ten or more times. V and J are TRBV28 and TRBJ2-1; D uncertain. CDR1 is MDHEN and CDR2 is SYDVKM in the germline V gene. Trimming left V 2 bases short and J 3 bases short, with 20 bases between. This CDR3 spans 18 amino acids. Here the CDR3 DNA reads TGTGCCAGCAGTTTAACCCATCATAGGGTCGGGTTCTACAATGAGCAGTTCTTC. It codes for CASSLTHHRVGFYNEQFF.

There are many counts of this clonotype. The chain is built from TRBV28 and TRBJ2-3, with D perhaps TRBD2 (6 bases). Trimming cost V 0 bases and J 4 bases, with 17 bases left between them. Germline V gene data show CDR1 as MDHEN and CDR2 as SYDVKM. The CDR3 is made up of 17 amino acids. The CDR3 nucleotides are TGTGCCAGCAGTTTATGGACTAGTAGAAGTTGGGCAGATACGCAGTATTTT. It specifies CASSLWTSRSWADTQYF.

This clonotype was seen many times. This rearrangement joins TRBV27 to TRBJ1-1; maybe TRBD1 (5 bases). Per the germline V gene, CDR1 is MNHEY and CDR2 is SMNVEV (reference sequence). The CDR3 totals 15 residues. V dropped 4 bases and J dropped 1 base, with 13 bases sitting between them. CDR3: CASSSLAQGNTEAFF. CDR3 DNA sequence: TGTGCCAGCAGTTCACTCGCTCAGGGGAACACTGAAGCTTTCTTT.

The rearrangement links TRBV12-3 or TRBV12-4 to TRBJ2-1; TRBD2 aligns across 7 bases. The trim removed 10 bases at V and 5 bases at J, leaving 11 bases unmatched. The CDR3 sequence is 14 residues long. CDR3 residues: CATARDYLNNEQFF. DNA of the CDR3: TGTGCCACCGCCCGGGACTACCTAAACAATGAGCAGTTCTTC.

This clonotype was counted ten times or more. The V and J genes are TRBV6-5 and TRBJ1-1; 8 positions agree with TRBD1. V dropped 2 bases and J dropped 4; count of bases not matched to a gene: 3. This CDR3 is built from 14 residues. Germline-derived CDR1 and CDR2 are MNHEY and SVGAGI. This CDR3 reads CASSYADRVTEAFF. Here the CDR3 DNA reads TGTGCCAGCAGTTACGCGGACAGGGTCACTGAAGCTTTCTTT.